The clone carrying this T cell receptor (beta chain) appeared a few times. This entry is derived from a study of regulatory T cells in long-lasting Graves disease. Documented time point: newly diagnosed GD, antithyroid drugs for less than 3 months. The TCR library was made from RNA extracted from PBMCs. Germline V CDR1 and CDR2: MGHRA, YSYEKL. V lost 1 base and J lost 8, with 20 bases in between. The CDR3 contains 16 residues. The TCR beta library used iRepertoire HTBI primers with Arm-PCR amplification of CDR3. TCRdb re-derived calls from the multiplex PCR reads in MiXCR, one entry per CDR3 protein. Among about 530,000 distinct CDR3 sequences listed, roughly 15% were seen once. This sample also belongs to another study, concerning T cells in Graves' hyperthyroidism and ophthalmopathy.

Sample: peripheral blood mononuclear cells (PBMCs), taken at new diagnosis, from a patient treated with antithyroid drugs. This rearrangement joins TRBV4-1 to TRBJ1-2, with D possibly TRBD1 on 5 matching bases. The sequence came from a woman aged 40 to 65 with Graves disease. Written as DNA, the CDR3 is TGCGCCAGCAGCCAAGCGGCTTGGGGGGGGTTAGGGGGCTACACCTTC. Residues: CASSQAAWGGLGGYTF.